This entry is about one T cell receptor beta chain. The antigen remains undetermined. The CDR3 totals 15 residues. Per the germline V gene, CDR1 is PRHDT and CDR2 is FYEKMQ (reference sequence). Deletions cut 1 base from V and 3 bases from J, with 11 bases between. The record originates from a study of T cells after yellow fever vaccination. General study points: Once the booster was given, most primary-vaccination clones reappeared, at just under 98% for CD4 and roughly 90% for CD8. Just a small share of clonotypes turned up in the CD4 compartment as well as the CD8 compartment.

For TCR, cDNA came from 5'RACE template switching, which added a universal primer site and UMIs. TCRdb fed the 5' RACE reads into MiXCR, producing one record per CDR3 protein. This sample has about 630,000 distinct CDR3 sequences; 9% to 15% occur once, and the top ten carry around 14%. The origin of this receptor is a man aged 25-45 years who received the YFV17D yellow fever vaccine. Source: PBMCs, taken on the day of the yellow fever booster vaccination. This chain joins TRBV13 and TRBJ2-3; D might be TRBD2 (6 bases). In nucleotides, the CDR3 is TGTGCCAGCAGCTTAGTCTTCGGGGGAACAGATACGCAGTATTTT. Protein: CASSLVFGGTDTQYF.